This T cell receptor beta chain was found in a study of blood T cell repertoires in COVID-19. As for the study in general: Both acute and convalescent COVID-19 samples were obtained from the United States, Italy and Spain.

Here immunoSEQ multiplex PCR was the method, and the copy in TCRdb shows in-frame clones only, minus some. Seen here are about 160,000 clones, about 85% observed once, and the top ten hold more than 5%. This CDR3 is 13 amino acids long. The J segment lost 9 bases and the V segment lost 6 bases, leaving 8 bases of the junction unmatched. Germline CDR1 and CDR2: SNHLY and FYNNEI. Sequencing was done on a sample of peripheral blood. This TCR was sampled from a woman between 50 and 59 years old with COVID-19, enrolled during active disease. The gene calls are TRBV2 and TRBJ2-1; 7 bases are shared with TRBD2. The CDR3 sequence is CASRYLERGEQFF. The CDR3 DNA follows: TGTGCCAGCAGATACTTAGAGCGGGGTGAGCAGTTCTTC.